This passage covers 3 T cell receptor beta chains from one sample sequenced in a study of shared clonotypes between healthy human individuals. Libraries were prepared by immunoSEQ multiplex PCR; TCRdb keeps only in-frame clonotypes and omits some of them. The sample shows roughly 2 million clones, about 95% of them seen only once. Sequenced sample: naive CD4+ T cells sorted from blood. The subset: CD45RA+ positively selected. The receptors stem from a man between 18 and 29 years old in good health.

CDR3 protein: CASSTQGGHEKLFF. The CDR3, as DNA: TGTGCCAGCAGCACTCAGGGGGGACATGAAAAACTGTTTTTT. The chain joins TRBV7-9 to TRBJ1-4, with 7 bases identical to TRBD1. The V gene end was trimmed by 5 bases and the J gene end by 6 bases; junction bases not matched to a gene: 6. Per germline, CDR1 SEHNR and CDR2 FQNEAQ (reference sequence). This CDR3 comprises 14 residues.

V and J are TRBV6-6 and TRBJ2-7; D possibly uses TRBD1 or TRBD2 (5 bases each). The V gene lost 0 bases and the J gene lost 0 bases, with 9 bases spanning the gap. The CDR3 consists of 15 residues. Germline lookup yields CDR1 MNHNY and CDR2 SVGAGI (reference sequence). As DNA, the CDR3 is TGTGCCAGCAGTTACTCCCCGGGGACCTCCTACGAGCAGTACTTC. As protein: CASSYSPGTSYEQYF.

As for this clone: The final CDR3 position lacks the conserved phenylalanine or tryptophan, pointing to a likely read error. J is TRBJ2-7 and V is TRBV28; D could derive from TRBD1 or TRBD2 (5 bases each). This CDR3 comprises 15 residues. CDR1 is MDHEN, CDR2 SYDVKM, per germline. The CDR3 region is CASRAPGRGSYEQYL. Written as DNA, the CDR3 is TGCGCCAGCAGGGCTCCGGGACGAGGTTCCTACGAGCAGTACCTC.